This entry is about one TCR beta chain. 5'RACE generated cDNA with 10-nucleotide random UMIs. TCRdb analysed the 5' RACE reads with MiXCR anew, one entry per CDR3 protein. In the table there are 66,000 or so distinct CDR3 sequences, 3.5% to 5% of which are singletons. This CDR3 has 15 residues. V was shortened by 4 bases and J by 3 bases, with 16 bases between the two germline ends. Germline loops: CDR1 SGHRS, CDR2 YFSETQ. The sample belongs to a study of neurological immune-mediated disorders. The sample consisted of PBMCs. The J gene is TRBJ1-2, the V gene TRBV5-1; D is unresolved. The sequence came from a man under 40 with multiple sclerosis. The CDR3: CASSPGLSADYGYTF. In nucleotides, the CDR3 is TGCGCCAGCAGCCCCGGACTCTCAGCGGACTATGGCTACACCTTC.